The rows below give T cell receptor beta chains drawn from one sample of a study of somatic mutations in cytotoxic T cells in rheumatoid arthritis. The repertoire was sequenced with immunoSEQ multiplex PCR; TCRdb's copy has only in-frame clones and lacks some. The repertoire holds roughly 16,000 clones, around 82% seen once, with about 15% in the top ten. Sequenced material: CD8+ T cells sorted from blood. These TCRs come from a woman aged 45-59 years with rheumatoid arthritis. The CDR3 runs from the conserved cysteine through the conserved F or W. The D gene is left open where the match is weak. Some rows mark clone size as missing; the rest say once, few, many or name a class of expanded clone.

NA	12	TRBV7-9	TRBJ2-3	NA	TGTGCCAGCAGCGGAGGCATGCCTGGTCCGTATTTT	CASSGGMPGPYF
NA	17	TRBV4-1	TRBJ2-5	NA	TGCGCCAGCAGCCAAGATAGGCAAGGACCGGACCGGGAGACCCAGTACTTC	CASSQDRQGPDRETQYF
NA	13	TRBV5-5	TRBJ1-3	NA	TGTGCCAGCAGCTTGGCCAATCGGAACACCATATATTTT	CASSLANRNTIYF
NA	12	TRBV7-9	TRBJ2-1	TRBD2	TGTGCCAGCAGAGAGGGACTAGCGGAGCAGTTCTTC	CASREGLAEQFF
NA	15	TRBV11-2	TRBJ2-5	NA	TGTGCCAGCAGCTTTACCTGGGCCCCCCAAGAGACCCAGTACTTC	CASSFTWAPQETQYF
NA	16	TRBV9	TRBJ2-1	NA	TGTGCCAGCAGCGTAGCAGGGGGGTTAAGGGACAATGAGCAGTTCTTC	CASSVAGGLRDNEQFF
few	11	TRBV6-1	TRBJ1-1	NA	TGTGCCAGCACTGGGGGGGCTGAAGCTTTCTTT	CASTGGAEAFF
few	12	TRBV10-3	TRBJ2-7	NA	TGTGCCATCAGTGAGTCAGGGCCCGAGCAGTACTTC	CAISESGPEQYF
few	17	TRBV6-7	TRBJ2-7	TRBD1	TGTGCCAGCAGTTACGATATAGGACAGGACCAAGCCCACGAGCAGTACTTC	CASSYDIGQDQAHEQYF
NA	13	TRBV29-1	TRBJ2-5	NA	TGCAGCGTTGAACGCCAGTACCAAGAGACCCAGTACTTC	CSVERQYQETQYF
NA	16	TRBV10-2	TRBJ2-2	NA	TGCGCCAGCAGTGAGCGGATAGCCATTGGGTCGGGGGAGCTGTTTTTT	CASSERIAIGSGELFF
few	10	TRBV7-9	TRBJ2-2	NA	TGTGCCAGCAGGACCGGGGAGCTGTTTTTT	CASRTGELFF
NA	16	TRBV5-1	TRBJ2-1	TRBD2	TGCGCCAGCAAACCGTCGAGGGACTACTTTAATTATGAGCAGTTCTTC	CASKPSRDYFNYEQFF
NA	15	TRBV7-3	TRBJ2-7	NA	TGTGCCAGCAGCTACGGGGCGGGGCCTCTCTACGAGCAGTACTTC	CASSYGAGPLYEQYF
NA	11	TRBV10-2	TRBJ1-2	NA	TGCGCCAGCGCTGGAGACGCGCGCTACACCTTC	CASAGDARYTF
NA	13	TRBV7-2	TRBJ2-7	NA	TGTGCCAGCAGCTTAGTGGCAGACCAGGAGCAGTACTTC	CASSLVADQEQYF
few	15	TRBV6-1	TRBJ2-1	TRBD1	TGTGCCAGCAGTGAAGATGGGACAGGGGGCGCCTGGCAGTTCTTC	CASSEDGTGGAWQFF
few	13	TRBV2	TRBJ1-3	NA	TGTGCCAGCAGTGAAAGATCTGGAAACACCATATATTTT	CASSERSGNTIYF
NA	19	TRBV9	TRBJ1-2	NA	TGTGCCAGCAGCGTAGCCCCCGATCCCCGGACAGTGCCTAACTATGGCTACACCTTC	CASSVAPDPRTVPNYGYTF
NA	13	TRBV6-1	TRBJ2-3	NA	TGTGCCAGCAGTGAGGGCGGGGCAGATACGCAGTATTTT	CASSEGGADTQYF
NA	14	TRBV28	TRBJ1-2	NA	TGTGCCAGCAGTTATCACAGGGCGAACTATGGCTACACCTTC	CASSYHRANYGYTF
NA	14	TRBV18	TRBJ1-6	NA	TGTGCCAGCTCACCACCGGGCGCGGGAACACCCCTCCACTTT	CASSPPGAGTPLHF
few	18	TRBV25-1	TRBJ2-1	NA	TGTGCCAGCAGTGCAGACGCCCAGGTACAGAGCTCCTACAATGAGCAGTTCTTC	CASSADAQVQSSYNEQFF
NA	16	TRBV6-6	TRBJ2-2	NA	TGTGCCAGCAGTGCCCTAAGGGTAGGGGACACCGGGGAGCTGTTTTTT	CASSALRVGDTGELFF
NA	15	TRBV10-3	TRBJ2-7	TRBD2	TGTGCCATCAGCGCCCTAGCGGGGGGTCCCTACGAGCAGTACTTC	CAISALAGGPYEQYF
once	13	TRBV19	TRBJ2-7	NA	TGTGCCAGTAGTATAATTCCCGGCTACGAGCAGTACTTC	CASSIIPGYEQYF
NA	16	TRBV25-1	TRBJ1-4	NA	TGTGCCAGCAGTGAACTACCCCAGGGGTATCATGAAAAACTGTTTTTT	CASSELPQGYHEKLFF
NA	14	TRBV19	TRBJ1-5	TRBD1	TGTGCCAGTAGCCGGGACAGTAGCAATCAGCCCCAGCATTTT	CASSRDSSNQPQHF
NA	11	TRBV4-1	TRBJ1-4	NA	TGCGCCAGCAGCCAAGCCGCGGAACTGTTTTTT	CASSQAAELFF
once	16	TRBV9	TRBJ1-5	NA	TGTGCCAGCAGCGTAGCACCCGGGGACGGCAATCAGCCCCAGCATTTT	CASSVAPGDGNQPQHF
once	15	TRBV5-6	TRBJ1-2	NA	TGTGCCAGCAGCTTGGAAGGTCAGGGCAACTATGGCTACACCTTC	CASSLEGQGNYGYTF
NA	13	TRBV29-1	TRBJ2-7	NA	TGCAGCGTTGATGGCACAGACGGCTACGAGCAGTACTTC	CSVDGTDGYEQYF
NA	13	TRBV6-1	TRBJ2-7	NA	TGTGCCAGCAGCCGGGACAACACCTACGAGCAGTACTTC	CASSRDNTYEQYF
NA	15	TRBV28	TRBJ2-5	NA	TGTGCCAGCAGTTTCCCCGAGACAGCGAAAGAGACCCAGTACTTC	CASSFPETAKETQYF
NA	14	TRBV5-1	TRBJ2-7	NA	TGCGCCAGCAGTTGGGGGGACGCCTCCTACGAGCAGTACTTC	CASSWGDASYEQYF
NA	13	TRBV6-5	TRBJ2-1	NA	TGTGCCAGCAGAGGGTATTTTGGCAATGAGCAGTTCTTC	CASRGYFGNEQFF
NA	13	TRBV7-2	TRBJ1-2	NA	TGTGCCAGCAGCTTAGTAGCAGGGGACGGCTACACCTTC	CASSLVAGDGYTF
NA	14	TRBV7-9	TRBJ2-5	NA	TGTGCCAGCACCCTAGAGGCTCTCTTGGAGACCCAGTACTTC	CASTLEALLETQYF
NA	12	TRBV19	TRBJ2-7	NA	TGTGCCAGTAGTGCCGAGGGGTCCGAGCAGTACTTC	CASSAEGSEQYF
NA	11	TRBV20-1	TRBJ2-1	NA	TGCAGTGCTAACCCGGACAATGAGCAGTTCTTC	CSANPDNEQFF
few	14	TRBV7-9	TRBJ1-1	TRBD1	TGTGCCAGCAGCTTCGGACAGGGGAACACTGAAGCTTTCTTT	CASSFGQGNTEAFF
NA	16	TRBV6-1	TRBJ1-5	TRBD1	TGTGCCAGCAGTGAAGAAGAGGGACAGGGCAATCAGCCCCAGCATTTT	CASSEEEGQGNQPQHF
NA	16	TRBV7-8	TRBJ2-4	TRBD2	TGTGCCAGCAGCTCGGGTGGCAGGGAGGGTCACAACATTCAGTACTTC	CASSSGGREGHNIQYF
NA	13	TRBV7-9	TRBJ2-2	NA	TGTGCCAGCAGCTTAGCCTCAGTCGGGGAGCTGTTTTTT	CASSLASVGELFF
NA	11	TRBV27	TRBJ2-1	TRBD2	TGTGCCAGCAAAACTAGCGTTGAGCAGTTCTTC	CASKTSVEQFF
NA	13	TRBV6-5	TRBJ1-2	TRBD1	TGTGCCAGCAGTCCGGGACAGCACTATGGCTACACCTTC	CASSPGQHYGYTF
NA	15	TRBV4-1	TRBJ2-5	NA	TGCGCCAGCAGCCAAGTCTCGGGGATAGGAGAGACCCAGTACTTC	CASSQVSGIGETQYF
NA	12	TRBV7-6	TRBJ2-1	NA	TGTGCCAGCAGCTTATCGGTCAGTGAGCAGTTCTTC	CASSLSVSEQFF
NA	14	TRBV5-1	TRBJ2-1	TRBD2	TGCGCCAGCAGCACGGCGGGGGGGGGCAATGAGCAGTTCTTC	CASSTAGGGNEQFF
once	13	TRBV6-1	TRBJ2-7	NA	TGTGCCAGCAGTGCCGGAGTTGCGAGCGAGCAGTACTTC	CASSAGVASEQYF
NA	15	TRBV4-1	TRBJ2-1	NA	TGCGCCAGCAGCCCGAGACACAGCTCCTACAATGAGCAGTTCTTC	CASSPRHSSYNEQFF
NA	12	TRBV28	TRBJ1-2	TRBD1	TGTGCCAGCACCGACAGGGGCCGCGGCTACACCTTC	CASTDRGRGYTF
few	14	TRBV6-4	TRBJ2-3	TRBD2	TGTGCCAGCAGTCGGGGGGGCGGCACAGATACGCAGTATTTT	CASSRGGGTDTQYF
NA	14	TRBV29-1	TRBJ2-1	TRBD2	TGCAGCGTCCGGGGGGGGCTTTCCTACAATGAGCAGTTCTTC	CSVRGGLSYNEQFF
NA	17	TRBV27	TRBJ1-2	NA	TGTGCCAGCAGTTTATCCCCAACTGGTGGGGGCGCGAATGGCTACACCTTC	CASSLSPTGGGANGYTF
NA	13	TRBV7-6	TRBJ1-1	NA	TGTGCCAGCAGCTTACGAACAGGGAGGGAAGCTTTCTTT	CASSLRTGREAFF
NA	13	TRBV28	TRBJ1-1	NA	TGTGCCAGCAGTTTATGGGGGAACACTGAAGCTTTCTTT	CASSLWGNTEAFF
NA	15	TRBV7-2	TRBJ2-1	TRBD2	TGTGCCAGCATGCATCGCGGGAGCTCCTACAATGAGCAGTTCTTC	CASMHRGSSYNEQFF
NA	15	TRBV5-4	TRBJ2-5	NA	TGTGCCAGCAGCTTTGGGCAGGGCCTCCGGGAGACCCAGTACTTC	CASSFGQGLRETQYF